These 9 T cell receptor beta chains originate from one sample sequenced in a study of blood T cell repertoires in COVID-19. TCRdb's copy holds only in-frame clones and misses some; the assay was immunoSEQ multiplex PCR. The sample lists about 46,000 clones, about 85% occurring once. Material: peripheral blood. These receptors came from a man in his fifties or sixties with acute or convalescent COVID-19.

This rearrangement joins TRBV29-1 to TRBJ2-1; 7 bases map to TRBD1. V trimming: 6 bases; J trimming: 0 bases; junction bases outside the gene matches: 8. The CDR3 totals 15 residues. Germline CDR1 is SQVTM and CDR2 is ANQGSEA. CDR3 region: CSVNGQVLSYNEQFF. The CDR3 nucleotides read TGCAGCGTCAACGGACAGGTACTCTCCTACAATGAGCAGTTCTTC.

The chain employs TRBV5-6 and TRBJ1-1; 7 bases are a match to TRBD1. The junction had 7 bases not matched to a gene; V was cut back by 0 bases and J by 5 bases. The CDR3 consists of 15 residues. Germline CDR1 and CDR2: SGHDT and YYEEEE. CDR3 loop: CASSLVGRGRTEAFF. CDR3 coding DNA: TGTGCCAGCAGCTTGGTGGGCAGGGGGAGAACTGAAGCTTTCTTT.

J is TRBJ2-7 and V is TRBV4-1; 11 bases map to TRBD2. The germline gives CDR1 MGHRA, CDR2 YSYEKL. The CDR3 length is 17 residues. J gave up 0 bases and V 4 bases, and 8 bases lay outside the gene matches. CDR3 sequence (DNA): TGCGCCAGCAGCCGGGGACTAGCGGATAAAAACTCCTACGAGCAGTACTTC. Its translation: CASSRGLADKNSYEQYF.

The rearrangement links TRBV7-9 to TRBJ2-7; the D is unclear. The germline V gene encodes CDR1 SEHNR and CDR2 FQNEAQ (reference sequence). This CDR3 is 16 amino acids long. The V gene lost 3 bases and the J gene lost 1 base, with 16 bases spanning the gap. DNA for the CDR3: TGTGCCAGCAGCTTCCCACCGGGTGGCTTGTCCTACGAGCAGTACTTC. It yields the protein CASSFPPGGLSYEQYF.

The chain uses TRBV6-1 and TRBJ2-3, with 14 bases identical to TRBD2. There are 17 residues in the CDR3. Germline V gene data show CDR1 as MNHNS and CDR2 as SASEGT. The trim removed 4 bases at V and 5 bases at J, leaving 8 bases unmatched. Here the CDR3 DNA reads TGTGCCAGCAGTGTACGACTAGCGGGAGGGGTCAGAGATACGCAGTATTTT. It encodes CASSVRLAGGVRDTQYF.

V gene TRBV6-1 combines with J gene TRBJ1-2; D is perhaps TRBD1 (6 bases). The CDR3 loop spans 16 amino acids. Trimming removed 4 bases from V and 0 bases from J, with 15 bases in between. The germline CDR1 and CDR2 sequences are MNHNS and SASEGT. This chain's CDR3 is CASSASGVLANYGYTF. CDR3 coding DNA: TGTGCCAGCAGTGCTTCAGGGGTTCTAGCTAACTATGGCTACACCTTC.

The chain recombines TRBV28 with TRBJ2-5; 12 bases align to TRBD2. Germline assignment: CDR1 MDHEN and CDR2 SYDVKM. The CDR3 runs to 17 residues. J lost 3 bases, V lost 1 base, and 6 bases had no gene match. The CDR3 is CASSLYGLAGGEETQYF. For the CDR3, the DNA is TGTGCCAGCAGTTTATATGGGCTAGCGGGAGGGGAAGAGACCCAGTACTTC.

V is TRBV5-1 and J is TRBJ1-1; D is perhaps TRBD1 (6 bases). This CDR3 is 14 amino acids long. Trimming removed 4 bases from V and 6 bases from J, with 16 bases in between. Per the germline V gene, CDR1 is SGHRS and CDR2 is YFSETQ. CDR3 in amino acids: CASSLRGREAEAFF. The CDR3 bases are TGCGCCAGCAGCCTGCGGGGGCGGGAGGCTGAAGCTTTCTTT.

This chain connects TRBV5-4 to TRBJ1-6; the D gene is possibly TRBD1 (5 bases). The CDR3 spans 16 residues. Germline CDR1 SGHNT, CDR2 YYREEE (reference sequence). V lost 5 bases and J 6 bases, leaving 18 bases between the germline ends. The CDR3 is CASSPQGGAINSPLHF. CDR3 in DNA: TGTGCCAGCAGTCCCCAGGGAGGGGCGATTAATTCACCCCTCCACTTT. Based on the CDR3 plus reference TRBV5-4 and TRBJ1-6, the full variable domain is ETGVTQSPTHLIKTRGQQVTLRCSSQSGHNTVSWYQQALGQGPQFIFQYYREEENGRGNFPPRFSGLQFPNYSSELNVNALELDDSALYLCASSPQGGAINSPLHFGNGTRLTVT.